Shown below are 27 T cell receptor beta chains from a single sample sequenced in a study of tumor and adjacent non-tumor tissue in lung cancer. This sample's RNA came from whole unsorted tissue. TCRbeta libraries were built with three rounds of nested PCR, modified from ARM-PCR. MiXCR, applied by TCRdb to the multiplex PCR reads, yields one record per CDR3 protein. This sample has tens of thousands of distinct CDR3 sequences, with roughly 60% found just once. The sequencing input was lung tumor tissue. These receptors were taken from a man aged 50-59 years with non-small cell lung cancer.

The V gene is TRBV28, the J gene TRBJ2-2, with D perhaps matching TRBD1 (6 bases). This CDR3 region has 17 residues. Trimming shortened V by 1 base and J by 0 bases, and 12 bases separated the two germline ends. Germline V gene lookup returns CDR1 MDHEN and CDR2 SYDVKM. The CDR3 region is CASSLFSGVANTGELFF. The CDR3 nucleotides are TGTGCCAGCAGTTTATTTTCAGGGGTCGCGAACACCGGGGAGCTGTTTTTT.

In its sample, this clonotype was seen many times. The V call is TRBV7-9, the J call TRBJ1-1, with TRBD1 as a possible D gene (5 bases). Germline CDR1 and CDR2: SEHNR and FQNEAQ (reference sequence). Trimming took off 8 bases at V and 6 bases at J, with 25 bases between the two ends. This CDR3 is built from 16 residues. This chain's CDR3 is CASHTDRGPLSSEAFF. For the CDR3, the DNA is TGTGCCAGCCATACTGACCGGGGACCTTTGAGCTCTGAAGCTTTCTTT.

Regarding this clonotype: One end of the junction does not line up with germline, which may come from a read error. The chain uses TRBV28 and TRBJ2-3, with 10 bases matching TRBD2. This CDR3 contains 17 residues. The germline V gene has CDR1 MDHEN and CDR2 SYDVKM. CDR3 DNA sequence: TGTGCCAGCAGTGCGCCGCGAGCGGGGGGGTTAAGAGATATGCAGTATTTT. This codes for CASSAPRAGGLRDMQYF.

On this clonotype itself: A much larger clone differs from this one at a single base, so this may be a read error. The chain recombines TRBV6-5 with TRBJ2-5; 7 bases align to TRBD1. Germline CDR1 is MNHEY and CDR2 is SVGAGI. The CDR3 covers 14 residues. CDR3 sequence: CASSRQGTQETKYF. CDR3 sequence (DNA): TGTGCCAGCAGTAGACAGGGAACCCAAGAGACCAAGTACTTC.

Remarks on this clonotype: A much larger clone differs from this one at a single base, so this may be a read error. The CDR3 spells CASSLVGGLRNTQYF. In DNA form, the CDR3 reads TGTGCCAGCAGTCTTGTCGGTGGCTTGAGAAATACGCAGTATTTT. The V call is TRBV12-3 or TRBV12-4, the J call TRBJ2-3; D call uncertain. Trimming cost V 5 bases and J 7 bases, with 19 bases left between them. The CDR3 covers 15 residues.

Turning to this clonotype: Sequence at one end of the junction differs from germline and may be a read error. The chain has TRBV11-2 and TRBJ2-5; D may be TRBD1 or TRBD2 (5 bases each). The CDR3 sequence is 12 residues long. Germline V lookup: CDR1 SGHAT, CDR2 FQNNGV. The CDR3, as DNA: TGTGCCGGCAGGGAGAATCGTGAGACCCAGTACTTC. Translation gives CAGRENRETQYF.

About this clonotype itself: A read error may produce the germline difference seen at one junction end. This CDR3 reads CVTSRGYAGSYEQYF. The CDR3 DNA reads as TGTGTCACCAGCAGGGGGTACGCGGGCTCCTACGAGCAGTACTTC. The V call is TRBV15, the J call TRBJ2-7, with 7 bases lining up with TRBD1. The CDR3 is 15 amino acids. CDR1 and CDR2 (germline): LNHNV, YYDKDF (reference sequence).

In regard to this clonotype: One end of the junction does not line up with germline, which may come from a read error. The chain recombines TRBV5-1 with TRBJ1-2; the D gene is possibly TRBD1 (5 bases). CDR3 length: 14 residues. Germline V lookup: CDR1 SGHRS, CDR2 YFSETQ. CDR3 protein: CASSLDETAYDYTF. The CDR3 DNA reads TGCGCCAGCAGCTTGGACGAGACAGCCTATGACTACACCTTC.

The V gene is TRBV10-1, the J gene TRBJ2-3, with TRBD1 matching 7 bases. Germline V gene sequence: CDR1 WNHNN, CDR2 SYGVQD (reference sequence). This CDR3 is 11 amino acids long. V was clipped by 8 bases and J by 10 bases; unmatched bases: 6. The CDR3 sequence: CASGHRGPQYF. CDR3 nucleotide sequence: TGCGCCAGCGGCCACAGGGGCCCGCAGTATTTT.

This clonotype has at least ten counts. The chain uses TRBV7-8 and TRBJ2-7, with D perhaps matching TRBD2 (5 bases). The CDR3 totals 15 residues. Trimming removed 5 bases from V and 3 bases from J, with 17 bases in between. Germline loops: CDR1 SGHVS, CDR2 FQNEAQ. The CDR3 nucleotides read TGTGCCAGCAGCACCTACCTCGGGGTCGACTACGAGCAGTACTTC. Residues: CASSTYLGVDYEQYF. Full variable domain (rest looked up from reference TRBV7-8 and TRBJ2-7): GAGVSQSPRYKVAKRGQDVALRCDPISGHVSLFWYQQALGQGPEFLTYFQNEAQLDKSGLPSDRFFAERPEGSVSTLKIQRTQQEDSAVYLCASSTYLGVDYEQYFGPGTRLTVT.

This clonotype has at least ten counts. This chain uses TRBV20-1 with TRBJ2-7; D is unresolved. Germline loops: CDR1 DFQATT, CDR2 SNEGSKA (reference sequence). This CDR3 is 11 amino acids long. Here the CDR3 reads CSIRSPYEQYF. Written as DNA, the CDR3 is TGCAGCATCAGGAGCCCCTACGAGCAGTACTTC.

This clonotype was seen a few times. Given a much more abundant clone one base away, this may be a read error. The CDR3 loop reads CASNRGTSGGTNEQFF. CDR3 coding DNA: TGTGCCAGCAACCGCGGGACTAGCGGGGGGACCAATGAGCAGTTCTTC. The rearrangement uses TRBV11-3 and TRBJ2-1; 15 bases fit TRBD2. Germline CDR1 and CDR2: SGHNT and YENEEA. The trim removed 7 bases at V and 6 bases at J, leaving 7 bases unmatched. The CDR3 runs 16 residues.

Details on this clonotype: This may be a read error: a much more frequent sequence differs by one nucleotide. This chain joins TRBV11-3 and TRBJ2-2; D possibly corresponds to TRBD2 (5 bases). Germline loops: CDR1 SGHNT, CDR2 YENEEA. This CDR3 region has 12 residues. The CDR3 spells CASGSYTGELSF. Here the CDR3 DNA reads TGTGCCAGCGGCTCGTACACCGGGGAGCTGTCTTTT.

The CDR3 bases are TGCAGCGTTGACGGTGCCGGGTCTAGAAACACCATATATTTT. This encodes CSVDGAGSRNTIYF. This sequence joins TRBV29-1 and TRBJ1-3, with D unclear. The CDR3 is 14 residues long. Trimming shortened V by 3 bases and J by 5 bases, and 14 bases separated the two germline ends. Germline CDR1 SQVTM, CDR2 ANQGSEA.

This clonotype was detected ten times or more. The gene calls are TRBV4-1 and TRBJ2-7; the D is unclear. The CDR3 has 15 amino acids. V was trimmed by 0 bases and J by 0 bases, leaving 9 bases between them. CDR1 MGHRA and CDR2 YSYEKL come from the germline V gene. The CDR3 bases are TGCGCCAGCAGCCAAGACACCGTCAGCTCCTACGAGCAGTACTTC. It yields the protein CASSQDTVSSYEQYF.

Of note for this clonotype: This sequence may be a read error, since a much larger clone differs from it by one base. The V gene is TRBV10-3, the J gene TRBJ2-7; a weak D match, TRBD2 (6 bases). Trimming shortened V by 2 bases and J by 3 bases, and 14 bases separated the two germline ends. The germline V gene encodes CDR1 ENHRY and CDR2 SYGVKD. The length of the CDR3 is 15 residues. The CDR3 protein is CAISEIASVSYEQYF. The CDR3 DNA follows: TGTGCCATCAGTGAGATCGCTAGCGTGAGCTACGAGCAGTACTTC.

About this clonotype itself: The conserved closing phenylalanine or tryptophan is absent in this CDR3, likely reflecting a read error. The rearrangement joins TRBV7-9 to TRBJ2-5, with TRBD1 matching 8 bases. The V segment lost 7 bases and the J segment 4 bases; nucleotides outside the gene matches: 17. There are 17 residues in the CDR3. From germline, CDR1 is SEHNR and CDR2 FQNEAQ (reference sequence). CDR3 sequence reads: CASTRGQGFGLSETQYS. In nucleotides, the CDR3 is TGTGCCAGCACCAGAGGACAGGGTTTTGGGTTATCAGAGACCCAGTACTCC.

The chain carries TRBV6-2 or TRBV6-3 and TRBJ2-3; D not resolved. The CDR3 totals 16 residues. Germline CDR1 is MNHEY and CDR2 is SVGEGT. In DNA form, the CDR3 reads TGTGCTGGCAGTGGCTCGAGCCCAGCTTACACAGATACGCAGTATTTT. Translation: CAGSGSSPAYTDTQYF.

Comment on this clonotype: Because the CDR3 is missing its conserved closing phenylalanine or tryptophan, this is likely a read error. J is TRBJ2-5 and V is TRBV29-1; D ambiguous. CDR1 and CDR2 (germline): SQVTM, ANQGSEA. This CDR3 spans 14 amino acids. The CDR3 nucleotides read TGCAGTGTTGACCGAGGAAGTCTAGGAGAGGCCCAGTACATC. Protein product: CSVDRGSLGEAQYI.

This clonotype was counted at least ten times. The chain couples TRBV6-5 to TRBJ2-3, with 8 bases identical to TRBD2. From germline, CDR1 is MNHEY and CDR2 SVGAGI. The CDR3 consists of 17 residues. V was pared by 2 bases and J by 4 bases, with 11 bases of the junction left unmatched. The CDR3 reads CASSYQPGRGGPDTQYF. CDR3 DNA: TGTGCCAGCAGTTACCAACCTGGACGGGGGGGGCCAGATACGCAGTATTTT.

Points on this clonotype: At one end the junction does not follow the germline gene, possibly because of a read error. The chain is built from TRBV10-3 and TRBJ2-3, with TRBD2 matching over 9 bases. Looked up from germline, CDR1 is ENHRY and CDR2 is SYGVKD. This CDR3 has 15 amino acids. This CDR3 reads CAIGSSGERTDTRYF. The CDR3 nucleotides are TGTGCCATCGGGTCTAGCGGGGAACGCACAGATACGCGGTATTTT.

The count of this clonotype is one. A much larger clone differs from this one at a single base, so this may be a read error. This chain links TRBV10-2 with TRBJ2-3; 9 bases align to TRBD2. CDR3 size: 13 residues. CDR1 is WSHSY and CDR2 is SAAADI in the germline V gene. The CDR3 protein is CAARGGATDTRYF. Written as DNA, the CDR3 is TGCGCCGCCCGCGGGGGGGCCACAGATACGCGGTATTTT.

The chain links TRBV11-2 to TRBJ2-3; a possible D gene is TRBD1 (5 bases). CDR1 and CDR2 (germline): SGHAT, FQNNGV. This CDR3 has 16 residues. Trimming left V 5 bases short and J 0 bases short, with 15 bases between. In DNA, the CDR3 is TGTGCCAGCAGCGCCGGATTTGACAGTAGCACAGATACGCAGTATTTT. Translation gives CASSAGFDSSTDTQYF.

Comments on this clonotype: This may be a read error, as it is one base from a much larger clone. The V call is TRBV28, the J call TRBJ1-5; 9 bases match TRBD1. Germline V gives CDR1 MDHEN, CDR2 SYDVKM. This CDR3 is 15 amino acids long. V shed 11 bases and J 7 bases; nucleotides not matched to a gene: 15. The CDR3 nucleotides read TGTGCCGGCCACCAGCCGGGGACAGGGTACCAGCCCCAGCATTTT. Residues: CAGHQPGTGYQPQHF.

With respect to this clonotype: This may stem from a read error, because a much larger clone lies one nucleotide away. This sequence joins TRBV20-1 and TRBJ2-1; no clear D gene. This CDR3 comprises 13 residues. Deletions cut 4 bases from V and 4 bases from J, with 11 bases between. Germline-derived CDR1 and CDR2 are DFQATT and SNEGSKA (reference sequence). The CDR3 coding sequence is TGCAGTGCTAAAACACAGTATTACAATGAGCAGTTCTTC. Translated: CSAKTQYYNEQFF.

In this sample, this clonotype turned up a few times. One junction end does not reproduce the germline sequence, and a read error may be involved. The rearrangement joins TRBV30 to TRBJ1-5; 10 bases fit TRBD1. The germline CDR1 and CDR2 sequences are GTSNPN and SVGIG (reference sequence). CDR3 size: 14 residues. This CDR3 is CARSVTTGGQPQHF. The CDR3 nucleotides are TGTGCCAGGAGTGTTACGACAGGGGGCCAGCCCCAGCATTTT.

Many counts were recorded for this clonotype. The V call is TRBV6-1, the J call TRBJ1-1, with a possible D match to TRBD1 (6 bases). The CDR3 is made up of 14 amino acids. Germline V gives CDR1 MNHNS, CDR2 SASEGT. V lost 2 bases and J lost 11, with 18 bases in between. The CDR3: CASSERTDTLRAFF. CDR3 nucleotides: TGTGCCAGCAGTGAACGGACAGATACCCTGAGGGCTTTCTTT.